The clone carrying this T cell receptor beta chain has a count of ten or more. Its antigen is unknown. Arm-PCR of CDR3 regions with iRepertoire HTBI primers generated TCR beta libraries. As handled by the study authors: Detected in the samples were 62 TRBV and over twelve TRBJ segments. TCRdb re-derived calls from the multiplex PCR reads in MiXCR, one entry per CDR3 protein. Here the V and J calls rest on TCRdb's processing, not on the authors' analysis. The table records more than 300,000 distinct CDR3 sequences, around a fifth of them present only once. This sample stems from a study of regulatory T cells in long-lasting Graves disease. Broader study findings: With persistent disease, TRBV28, TRBJ1-2 and TRBJ2-5 were the favored segments.

The CDR3 has 15 residues. Germline CDR1 SGHVS, CDR2 FQNEAQ. With 5 bases removed from V and 4 bases from J, the gap between germline ends came to 17 bases. Time point given: persistent/refractory GD, antithyroid drugs over 5 years with positive TRAb. The TCR library was made from RNA that had been extracted from PBMCs in TRIzol. The source of the patients was an endocrinology department in Xi'an, China. A volume of about 9.9 milliliters of peripheral blood was collected in EDTA tubes. This clonotype originated in a female donor with Graves disease. This sequence joins TRBV7-8 and TRBJ1-1; D is ambiguous. The source was peripheral blood mononuclear cells (PBMCs), collected when the disease was refractory, from a patient treated with antithyroid drugs. CDR3 sequence: CASSLVSSGLTEAFF. DNA for the CDR3: TGTGCCAGCAGCCTAGTCTCATCTGGGCTCACTGAAGCTTTCTTT.